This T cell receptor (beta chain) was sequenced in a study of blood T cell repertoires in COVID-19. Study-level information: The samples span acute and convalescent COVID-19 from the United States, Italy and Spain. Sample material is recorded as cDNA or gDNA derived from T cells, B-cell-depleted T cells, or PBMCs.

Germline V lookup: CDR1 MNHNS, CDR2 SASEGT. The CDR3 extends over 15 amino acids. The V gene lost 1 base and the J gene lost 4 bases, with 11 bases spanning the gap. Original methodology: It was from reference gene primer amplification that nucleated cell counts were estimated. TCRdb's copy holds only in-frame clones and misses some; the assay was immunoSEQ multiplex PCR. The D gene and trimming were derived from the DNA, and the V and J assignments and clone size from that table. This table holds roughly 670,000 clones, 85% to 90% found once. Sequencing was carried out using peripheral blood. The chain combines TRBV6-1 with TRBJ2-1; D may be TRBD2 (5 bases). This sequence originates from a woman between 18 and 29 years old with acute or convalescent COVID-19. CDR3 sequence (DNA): TGTGCCAGCAGTGAAGATGGACTGATATACAATGAGCAGTTCTTC. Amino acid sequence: CASSEDGLIYNEQFF.